This TCR beta chain was sequenced in a study of blood T cells in healthy people across ages. CDR3 length equals 13 residues. The authors ran a second PCR of roughly 6 to 12 cycles using a sample-barcoded 5' primer and a J-beta primer mix. TCRdb independently ran MiXCR on the 5' RACE reads; one entry per CDR3 protein. The sample carries roughly 1.5 million distinct CDR3 sequences, about 42% recorded once. Only one count was recorded for this clonotype. The V and J genes are TRBV21-1 and TRBJ2-5; the D call in the table, TRBD1, was not verified against the DNA. TRBV21-1 is given as a pseudogene. The source of this sequence is a woman aged 18-30 years in good health. Sequencing was performed on blood. The CDR3 coding sequence is TGTGCCAGCAGCAATACGGGGGGAGAGACCCAGTACTTC. Protein product: CASSNTGGETQYF.